The 13 T cell receptor beta chains listed next were all sequenced from one sample in a study of cytotoxic CD8 clonotypes in ibrutinib-treated CLL. The repertoire was sequenced with immunoSEQ multiplex PCR; TCRdb's copy has only in-frame clones and lacks some. The sample comprises approximately 200,000 clones, around 72% of which are singletons, and around 15% rests with the top ten. The sample consisted of PBMCs, taken after 24 months of ibrutinib treatment. The receptors here all came from a human donor with chronic lymphocytic leukemia.

The chain is built from TRBV19 and TRBJ1-3; no firm D call. V lost 3 bases and J lost 2, with 11 bases in between. Germline CDR1 and CDR2: LNHDA and SQIVND (reference sequence). This CDR3 is 15 amino acids long. Here the CDR3 reads CASSIEHSTGNTIYF. The CDR3 nucleotides read TGTGCCAGTAGTATTGAGCATTCGACTGGAAACACCATATATTTT.

This chain links TRBV9 with TRBJ2-5; no firm D call. The V gene lost 3 bases and the J gene lost 2 bases, with 8 bases spanning the gap. Germline CDR1 is SGDLS and CDR2 is YYNGEE. This CDR3 has 13 amino acids. The CDR3 DNA is TGTGCCAGCAGCGGATACTCACAAGAGACCCAGTACTTC. Translating gives CASSGYSQETQYF.

The J gene is TRBJ2-1, the V gene TRBV15, with TRBD2 identical over 10 bases. Trimming at V came to 3 bases and at J to 5 bases, leaving 7 bases not matched to a gene. Per germline, CDR1 LNHNV and CDR2 YYDKDF (reference sequence). The CDR3 contains 16 residues. In DNA, the CDR3 is TGTGCCACCAGCAGTCAGCGGGAGGGGAGACACAATGAGCAGTTCTTC. It specifies CATSSQREGRHNEQFF.

This clone was seen a single time. V gene TRBV5-1 combines with J gene TRBJ1-5, with TRBD1 matching over 10 bases. Germline-derived CDR1 and CDR2 are SGHRS and YFSETQ. The CDR3 consists of 16 residues. Trimming took 4 bases from V and 2 from J; bases not matched to a gene: 6. This chain's CDR3 is CASSTGTGVGNQPQHF. The CDR3 nucleotides read TGCGCCAGCAGCACCGGGACAGGGGTTGGCAATCAGCCCCAGCATTTT.

The rearrangement joins TRBV11-1 to TRBJ2-2, with 8 bases identical to TRBD1. Per the germline V gene, CDR1 is SGHAT and CDR2 is FQDESV (reference sequence). This CDR3 has 16 amino acids. V dropped 5 bases and J dropped 1; count of bases not matched to a gene: 6. CDR3 in DNA: TGTGCCAGCAGCACCGGACAGGGTGAGAACACCGGGGAGCTGTTTTTT. It codes for CASSTGQGENTGELFF.

This chain's CDR3 is CASSLAPGISKGYTF. The CDR3 DNA follows: TGTGCCAGCAGCTTAGCGCCGGGAATCTCGAAGGGCTACACCTTC. The rearrangement links TRBV7-8 to TRBJ1-2; no clear D gene. Trimming removed 0 bases at V and 8 bases at J, with 16 bases between. The germline CDR1 and CDR2 sequences are SGHVS and FQNEAQ. This CDR3 spans 15 amino acids.

The chain has TRBV21-1 and TRBJ2-2. TRBV21-1 is listed as a pseudogene. This CDR3 contains 16 residues. CDR3 nucleotides: TGTGCCAGCAGCAAAGTAGGGGGGAACGAGACCGGGGAGCTGTTTTTT. This sequence encodes CASSKVGGNETGELFF.

This chain joins TRBV6-1 and TRBJ1-3; unclear D gene. Trimming pared 0 bases from V and 2 bases from J, leaving 11 bases between. The CDR3 length is 16 residues. CDR1 and CDR2 from the germline V gene are MNHNS and SASEGT. This chain's CDR3 is CASSEAPQITGNTIYF. The DNA for the CDR3 is TGTGCCAGCAGTGAAGCCCCCCAAATAACTGGAAACACCATATATTTT.

This chain's CDR3 is CASSSEISGGSSFF. As DNA, the CDR3 is TGTGCCAGCAGTTCAGAAATCTCAGGGGGCTCGTCTTTCTTT. The rearrangement uses TRBV6-5 and TRBJ1-1; 8 nucleotides match TRBD1. The V gene's germline CDR1 is MNHEY and CDR2 SVGAGI. The CDR3 covers 14 residues. J lost 12 bases, V lost 4 bases, and 13 bases had no gene match.

The chain couples TRBV28 to TRBJ2-5, with D possibly being TRBD1 (6 bases). This CDR3 spans 14 amino acids. Germline V gene sequence: CDR1 MDHEN, CDR2 SYDVKM. Between the trimmed V and J ends, which lost 6 bases and 5 bases, there was a span of 16 bases. The CDR3 DNA is TGTGCCAGCAGCCCACAGGGAAGGGTGGAGACCCAGTACTTC. Translating gives CASSPQGRVETQYF.

The J gene is TRBJ2-7, the V gene TRBV2; TRBD2 agrees at 8 bases. The V gene's germline CDR1 is SNHLY and CDR2 FYNNEI. CDR3 length: 13 amino acids. The ends lost 6 bases at V and 3 bases at J; junction bases unmatched: 4. The CDR3 DNA reads as TGTGCCAGCAGCGTAACTAGCGGCTACGAGCAGTACTTC. It translates to CASSVTSGYEQYF.

The CDR3 DNA reads as TGTGCCAGCAGTGAATCGGGACTAGCGGGAGTCGAGCAGTACTTC. This gives the protein CASSESGLAGVEQYF. V usage is TRBV6-4 and J usage is TRBJ2-7; the match to TRBD2 covers 14 bases. This CDR3 comprises 15 residues. Germline V lookup: CDR1 MRHNA, CDR2 SNTAGT. V shed 3 bases and J 6 bases; nucleotides not matched to a gene: 4.

This clone was observed once. The DNA for the CDR3 is TGTGCCAGCAGCTCAAGACTAGCGGGGGTCTCCTACGAGCAGTACTTC. Translated: CASSSRLAGVSYEQYF. The chain employs TRBV5-8 and TRBJ2-7, with 12 bases fitting TRBD2. The germline V gene has CDR1 SGHTS and CDR2 YDEGEE. The CDR3 runs to 16 residues. V lost 3 bases, J lost 0 bases, and 4 bases stayed unmatched.